This TCR beta chain was sequenced in a study of blood T cell repertoires in COVID-19. Produced via immunoSEQ multiplex PCR; TCRdb's table is partial and in-frame only. The sample lists about 97,000 clones; approximately 88% were seen once. Trimming took 1 base from V and 5 from J, leaving 4 bases between them. The germline gives CDR1 SGHDT, CDR2 YYEEEE. The CDR3 runs 12 residues. The V gene is TRBV5-6, the J gene TRBJ1-5; D is unclear. This receptor was identified in a human donor in a cohort sampled during active COVID-19. The sequenced sample consisted of peripheral blood. The chain's CDR3 is CASSLTDQPQHF. The CDR3, as DNA: TGTGCCAGCAGCTTGACGGATCAGCCCCAGCATTTT. Variable domain in full (rest from reference TRBV5-6 and TRBJ1-5): DAGVTQSPTHLIKTRGQQVTLRCSPKSGHDTVSWYQQALGQGPQFIFQYYEEEERQRGNFPDRFSGHQFPNYSSELNVNALLLGDSALYLCASSLTDQPQHFGDGTRLSIL.